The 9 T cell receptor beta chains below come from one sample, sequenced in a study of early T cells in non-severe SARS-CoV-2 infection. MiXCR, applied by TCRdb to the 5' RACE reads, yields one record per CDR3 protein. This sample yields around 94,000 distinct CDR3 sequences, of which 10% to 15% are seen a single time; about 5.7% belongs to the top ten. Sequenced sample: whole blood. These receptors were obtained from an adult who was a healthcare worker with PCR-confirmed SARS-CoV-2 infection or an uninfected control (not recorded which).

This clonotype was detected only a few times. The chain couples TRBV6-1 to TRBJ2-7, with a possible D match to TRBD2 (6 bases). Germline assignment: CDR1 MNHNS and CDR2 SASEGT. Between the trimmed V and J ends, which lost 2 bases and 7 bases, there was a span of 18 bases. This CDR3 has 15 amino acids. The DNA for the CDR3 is TGTGCCAGCAGTGAATTGGCGGCGGGGAGGAGGGAGCAGTACTTC. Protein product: CASSELAAGRREQYF.

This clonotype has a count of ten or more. CDR3 in amino acids: CASSYSRDTGELFF. CDR3 DNA: TGTGCCAGCAGTTACTCGAGGGATACCGGGGAGCTGTTTTTT. The chain couples TRBV6-5 to TRBJ2-2; tentative D call: TRBD2 (5 bases). This CDR3 contains 14 residues. CDR1 and CDR2 (germline): MNHEY, SVGAGI. Trimming took off 0 bases at V and 5 bases at J, with 7 bases between the two ends.

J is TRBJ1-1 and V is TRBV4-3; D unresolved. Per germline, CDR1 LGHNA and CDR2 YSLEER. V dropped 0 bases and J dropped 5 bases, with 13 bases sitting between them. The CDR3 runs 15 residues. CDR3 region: CASSQDRATGTEAFF. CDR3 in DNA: TGCGCCAGCAGCCAAGATAGGGCCACGGGGACTGAAGCTTTCTTT.

CDR3 loop: CASSVSGSNTGELFF. Written as DNA, the CDR3 is TGTGCCAGCAGTGTATCAGGATCGAACACCGGGGAGCTGTTTTTT. V usage is TRBV2 and J usage is TRBJ2-2; the D is unclear. The CDR3 has 15 residues. Germline V gives CDR1 SNHLY, CDR2 FYNNEI. The V and J ends lost 4 bases and 0 bases respectively, with 9 bases between them.

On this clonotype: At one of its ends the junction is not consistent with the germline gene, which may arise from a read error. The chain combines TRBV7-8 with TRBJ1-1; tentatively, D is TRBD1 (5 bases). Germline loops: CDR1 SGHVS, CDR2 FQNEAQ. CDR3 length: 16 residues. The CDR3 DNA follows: TGTGCCAGCAGCTTAGGGGGACGGGTATTGAACACTCAAGCTTTCTTT. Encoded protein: CASSLGGRVLNTQAFF. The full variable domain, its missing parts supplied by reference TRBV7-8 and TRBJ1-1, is GAGVSQSPRYKVAKRGQDVALRCDPISGHVSLFWYQQALGQGPEFLTYFQNEAQLDKSGLPSDRFFAERPEGSVSTLKIQRTQQEDSAVYLCASSLGGRVLNTQAFFGQGTRLTVV.

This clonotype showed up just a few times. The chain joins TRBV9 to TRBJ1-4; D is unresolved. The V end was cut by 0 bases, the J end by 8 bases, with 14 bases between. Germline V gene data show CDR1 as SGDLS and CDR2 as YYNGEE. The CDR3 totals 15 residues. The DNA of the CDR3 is TGTGCCAGCAGCGTAGATGAGGGTCTGGGAGAAAAACTGTTTTTT. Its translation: CASSVDEGLGEKLFF. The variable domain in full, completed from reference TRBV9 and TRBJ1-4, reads DSGVTQTPKHLITATGQRVTLRCSPRSGDLSVYWYQQSLDQGLQFLIQYYNGEERAKGNILERFSAQQFPDLHSELNLSSLELGDSALYFCASSVDEGLGEKLFFGSGTQLSVL.

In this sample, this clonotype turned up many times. CDR3 protein: CSVRDRGPTDTQYF. In DNA, the CDR3 is TGCAGCGTTCGGGACAGGGGGCCGACAGATACGCAGTATTTT. V is TRBV29-1 and J is TRBJ2-3, with 12 nucleotides matching TRBD1. Losses at the gene ends were 5 bases for V and 3 bases for J; bases not matched to a gene: 3. Germline lookup yields CDR1 SQVTM and CDR2 ANQGSEA. CDR3 length equals 14 residues.

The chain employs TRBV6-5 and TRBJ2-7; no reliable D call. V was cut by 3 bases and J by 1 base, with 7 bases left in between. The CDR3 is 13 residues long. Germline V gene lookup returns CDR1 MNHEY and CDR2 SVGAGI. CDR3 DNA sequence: TGTGCCAGCAGTTATAGGCGGTCCTACGAGCAGTACTTC. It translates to CASSYRRSYEQYF.

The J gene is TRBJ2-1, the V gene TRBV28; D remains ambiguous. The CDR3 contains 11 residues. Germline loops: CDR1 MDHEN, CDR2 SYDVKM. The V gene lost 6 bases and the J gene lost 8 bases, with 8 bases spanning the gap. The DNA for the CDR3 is TGTGCCAGCAGCTCGATCGATGAGCAGTTCTTC. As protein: CASSSIDEQFF.